These T cell receptor beta chains were read from a single sample in a study of blood T cell repertoires in COVID-19. Here immunoSEQ multiplex PCR was the method, and the copy in TCRdb shows in-frame clones only, minus some. Among 250,000 or so clones, roughly nine tenths were seen once, and the ten largest hold 5.5% to 8%. The specimen was peripheral blood. These receptors all stem from a man aged 55 to 69 with acute or convalescent COVID-19. CDR3s include the opening cysteine and the closing phenylalanine or tryptophan. The D gene is left open where the match is weak. Not all rows give a size; the values are once, few, many and, for expanded clones, a class.

TRBJ1-4 | TRBV30 | NA | NA | CAWSGSALNEKLFF | TGTGCCTGGAGCGGCAGCGCGCTTAATGAAAAACTGTTTTTT
TRBJ1-4 | TRBV29-1 | TRBD1 | NA | CSVEDLGTGRSKKLFF | TGCAGCGTTGAAGATCTGGGGACAGGGAGATCTAAAAAACTGTTTTTT
TRBJ2-5 | TRBV19 | TRBD2 | NA | CASRVSGSDETQYF | TGTGCCAGTAGGGTTAGCGGGAGTGACGAGACCCAGTACTTC
TRBJ2-1 | TRBV4-3 | TRBD2 | NA | CASSQDSASGYNEQFF | TGCGCCAGCAGCCAAGATTCGGCTAGCGGTTACAATGAGCAGTTCTTC
TRBJ2-7 | TRBV7-2 | NA | NA | CASSPAPGLSPEQYF | TGTGCCAGCAGCCCCGCTCCTGGACTATCCCCGGAGCAGTACTTC
TRBJ2-5 | TRBV19 | TRBD1 | NA | CASSIGRQGNQETQYF | TGTGCCAGTAGTATAGGCCGACAGGGGAACCAAGAGACCCAGTACTTC
TRBJ1-6 | TRBV9 | TRBD1 | NA | CASSVGQGDNSPLHF | TGTGCCAGCAGCGTAGGACAGGGGGATAATTCACCCCTCCACTTT
TRBJ1-1 | TRBV25-1 | TRBD1 | NA | CASSGVRGQRTEAFF | TGTGCCAGCAGTGGGGTGAGGGGGCAGAGAACTGAAGCTTTCTTT
TRBJ1-6 | TRBV28 | NA | NA | CASSTGSPLHF | TGTGCCAGCTCGACGGGTTCACCCCTCCACTTT
TRBJ1-4 | TRBV9 | NA | NA | CASSVGGRVATNEKLFF | TGTGCCAGCAGCGTAGGCGGCAGGGTCGCAACTAATGAAAAACTGTTTTTT
TRBJ1-6 | TRBV6-5 | TRBD1 | NA | CASRGGQGARSPLHF | TGTGCCAGCAGGGGTGGACAGGGGGCGCGTTCACCCCTCCACTTT
TRBJ2-5 | TRBV3-1/TRBV3-2 | NA | NA | CASSQTGRETQYF | TGTGCCAGCAGCCAGACAGGGAGGGAGACCCAGTACTTC
TRBJ1-2 | TRBV19 | TRBD1 | NA | CASSIAPPTGGYGYTF | TGTGCCAGTAGTATAGCTCCTCCGACAGGGGGCTATGGCTACACCTTC
TRBJ1-1 | TRBV30 | TRBD1 | few | CAWRDRDRGYTEAFF | TGTGCCTGGAGAGATCGGGACAGAGGATATACTGAAGCTTTCTTT
TRBJ2-1 | TRBV24-1 | TRBD2 | NA | CATSDLPGTSGRVQGEQFF | TGTGCCACCAGTGATCTCCCCGGGACTAGCGGGAGAGTACAAGGGGAGCAGTTCTTC
TRBJ2-1 | TRBV7-9 | TRBD2 | few | CASSLWASGSSYEQFF | TGTGCCAGCAGCTTATGGGCTAGCGGGAGTAGCTATGAGCAGTTCTTC
TRBJ1-2 | TRBV3-1/TRBV3-2 | NA | NA | CASSRREDYGYTF | TGTGCCAGCAGTCGTCGGGAGGACTATGGCTACACCTTC
TRBJ1-4 | TRBV7-9 | NA | NA | CASSFGDLEKLFF | TGTGCCAGCAGCTTCGGGGATTTGGAAAAACTGTTTTTT
TRBJ1-1 | TRBV18 | NA | NA | CASSPGQLNTEAFF | TGTGCCAGCTCGCCTGGACAGCTGAACACTGAAGCTTTCTTT
TRBJ1-1 | TRBV5-1 | NA | few | CASSLGLGSTNTEAFF | TGCGCCAGCAGCTTGGGTTTGGGCAGTACGAACACTGAAGCTTTCTTT
TRBJ2-1 | TRBV9 | TRBD1 | NA | CASSVADRAGEQFF | TGTGCCAGCAGCGTAGCAGACAGGGCGGGTGAGCAGTTCTTC
TRBJ1-2 | TRBV27 | TRBD1 | NA | CASSGTTGWGGYTF | TGTGCCAGCAGTGGAACGACAGGGTGGGGTGGCTACACCTTC
TRBJ2-1 | TRBV7-3 | TRBD2 | NA | CASSRTAGVAYNEQFF | TGTGCCAGCAGTCGTACAGCGGGAGTCGCCTACAATGAGCAGTTCTTC